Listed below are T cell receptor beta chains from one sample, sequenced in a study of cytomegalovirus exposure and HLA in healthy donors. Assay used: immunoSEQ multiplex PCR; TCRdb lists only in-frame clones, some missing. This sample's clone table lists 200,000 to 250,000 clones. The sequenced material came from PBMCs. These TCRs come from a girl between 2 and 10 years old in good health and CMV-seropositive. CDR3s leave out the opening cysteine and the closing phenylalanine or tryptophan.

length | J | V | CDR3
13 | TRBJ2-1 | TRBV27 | ASSELGGRAFQQF
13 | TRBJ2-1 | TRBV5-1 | ASSLDSGSYNEQF
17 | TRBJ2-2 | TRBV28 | ASIRSRASGRGFTGELF
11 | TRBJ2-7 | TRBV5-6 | ASSLGQSYEQY
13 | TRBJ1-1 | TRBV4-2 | ASSNRGWGDTEAF
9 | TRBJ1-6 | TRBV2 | ASSDTSPLH
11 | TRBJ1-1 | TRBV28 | AKSGTGGTEAF
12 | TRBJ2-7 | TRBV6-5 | ASSIGAPAYEQY
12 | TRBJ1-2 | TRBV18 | ASSPSGGDYGYT
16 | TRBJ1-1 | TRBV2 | ASSEPGQGEGLNTEAF
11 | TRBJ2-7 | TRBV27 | ATAGQGLYEQY
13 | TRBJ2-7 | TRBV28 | ASSLGGTGGRKQY
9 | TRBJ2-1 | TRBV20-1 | SAFRANEQF
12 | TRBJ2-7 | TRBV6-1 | ASRKSATTYEQY
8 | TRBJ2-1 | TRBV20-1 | SARLDSLF
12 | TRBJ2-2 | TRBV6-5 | ASVRAGAGGELF
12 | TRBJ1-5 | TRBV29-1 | SPWTGDSNQPQH
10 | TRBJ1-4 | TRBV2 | ASRSLNEKLF
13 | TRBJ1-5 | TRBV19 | ASSIGGRANQPQH
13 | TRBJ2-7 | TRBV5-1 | ASSLLSGDSYEQY
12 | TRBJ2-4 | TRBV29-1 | SVDVTGGKNIQY
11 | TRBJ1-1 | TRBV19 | ASSTPTGIETF
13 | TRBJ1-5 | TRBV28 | ASSRGQGYNQPQH
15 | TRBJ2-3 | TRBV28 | ASSLVARKVPTDTQY
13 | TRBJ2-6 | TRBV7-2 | ASSLAGAGANVLT
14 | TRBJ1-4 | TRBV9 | ASSQDRQGHNEKLF
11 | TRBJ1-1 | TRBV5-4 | ASSPLGDTEAF
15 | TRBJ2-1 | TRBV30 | AWTGLAGSLSYNEQF
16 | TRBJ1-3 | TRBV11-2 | ASWTVTRQGGSGNTIY
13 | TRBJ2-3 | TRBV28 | ASSFASGSTDTQY
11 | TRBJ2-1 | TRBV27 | ASSLTRHNEQF
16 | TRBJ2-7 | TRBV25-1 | ASSEMGLAGDRGYEQY
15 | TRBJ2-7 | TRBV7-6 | ASSLASGGQGGYEQY
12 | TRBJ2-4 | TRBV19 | ASSILRGQGAKY
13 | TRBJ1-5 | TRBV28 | ASSSFGQGNQPQH
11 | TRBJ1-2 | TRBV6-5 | ASSLSQNYGYT
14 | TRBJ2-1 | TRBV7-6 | ASSLWTGSSYNEQF
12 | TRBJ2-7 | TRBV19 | ASSIIRESYEQY
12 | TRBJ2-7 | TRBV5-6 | ASSSPYYPYEQY
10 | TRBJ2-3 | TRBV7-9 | ASSRELATQY
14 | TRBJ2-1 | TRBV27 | ASSNPVAGGPSEQF
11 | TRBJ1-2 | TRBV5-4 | ASSSTGLYGYT
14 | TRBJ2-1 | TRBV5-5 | ASSLLKRNKGNEQF
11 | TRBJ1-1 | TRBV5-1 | ASSYNTNTEAF
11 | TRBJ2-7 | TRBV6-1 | ASAGLGTYEQY
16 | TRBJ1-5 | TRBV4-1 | ASSQGTVGLYSNQPQH
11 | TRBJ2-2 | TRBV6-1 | ASSGQGGGELF
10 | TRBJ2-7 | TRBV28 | ASSLRQGEQY
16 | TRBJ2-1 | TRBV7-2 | ASGPTSGSSSSYNEQF
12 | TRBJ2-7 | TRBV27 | ASSLLVGGYEQY
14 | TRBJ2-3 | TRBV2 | ASSERGTGWTDTQY
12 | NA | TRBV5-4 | ASSLTASSYEQY
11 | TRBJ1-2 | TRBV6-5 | ASSLDSNYGYT
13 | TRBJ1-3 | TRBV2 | ASRTGVPSGNTIY
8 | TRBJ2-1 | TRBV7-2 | ASSRNEQF